This is a list of T cell receptor beta chains from one sample in a study of T cells in Graves' hyperthyroidism and ophthalmopathy. TCRdb analysed the multiplex PCR reads with MiXCR anew, one entry per CDR3 protein. Among around 340,000 distinct CDR3 sequences, over 20% were seen once, and the ten largest hold 50%. The material sequenced was blood. These receptors were obtained from a woman aged 45-65 years with Graves' hyperthyroidism. Both conserved end residues are part of each CDR3. Fields, in order: J gene, clone size, V gene, D gene, CDR3 DNA, CDR3 protein. D genes are given only for firm matches. Expanded clones are given a class, and other clones once, few, many or no size at all.

>TRBJ2-3|NA|TRBV5-1|NA
TGCGCCAGCAGCTGGACGGAAAGCACAGATACGCAGTATTTT
CASSWTESTDTQYF
>TRBJ1-6|many|TRBV2|NA
TGTGCCAGCGGTAATCGGGATTCACCCCTCCACTTT
CASGNRDSPLHF
>TRBJ2-7|many|TRBV2|NA
TGTGCCAGCAGTGGGGGCGGAGGGAACTACGAGCAGTACTTC
CASSGGGGNYEQYF
>TRBJ2-1|NA|TRBV9|TRBD2
TGTGCCAGCAGCGTAGGCGCTAGCGGGAGTGGTGAGCAGTTCTTC
CASSVGASGSGEQFF
>TRBJ1-5|many|TRBV6-1|TRBD1
TGTGCCAGTACAGGGGACCATAGCAATCAGCCCCAGCATTTT
CASTGDHSNQPQHF
>TRBJ2-2|NA|TRBV25-1|NA
TGTGCCAGCAGTGGATCGTTCGCGAACACCGGGGAGCTGTTTTTT
CASSGSFANTGELFF
>TRBJ2-1|many|TRBV30|NA
TGTGCCTTGACAACGGCCTACAATGAGCAGTTCTTC
CALTTAYNEQFF
>TRBJ2-1|NA|TRBV5-5|TRBD2
TGTGCCAGCAGCTTGGTCGGGGGGGCGCAATACAATGAGCAGTTCTTC
CASSLVGGAQYNEQFF
>TRBJ2-3|NA|TRBV10-3|TRBD2
TGTGCCAGCATGACGAGCGGGAGGGCCCCAGATACGCAGTATTTT
CASMTSGRAPDTQYF
>TRBJ2-5|many|TRBV5-1|NA
TGCGCCAGCAGCTTGGTCGGAGGGTACCAAGAGACCCAGTACTTC
CASSLVGGYQETQYF
>TRBJ2-2|many|TRBV11-3|NA
TGTGCCAGCAGCTTAGTTGGGGGGACCGGGGAGCTGTTTTTT
CASSLVGGTGELFF
>TRBJ2-1|NA|TRBV6-1|NA
TGTGCCAGCACCCCCCCCAGGGGCTCCTACAATGAGCAGTTCTTC
CASTPPRGSYNEQFF
>TRBJ2-3|few|TRBV2|TRBD2
TGTGCCAGCAGTGAAGATAGCGGGGGGCTGGATACGCAGTATTTT
CASSEDSGGLDTQYF
>TRBJ1-5|NA|TRBV7-2|TRBD1
TGTGCCAGCAGATCCGGGACAGGGAGCCAGCCCCAGCATTTT
CASRSGTGSQPQHF
>TRBJ1-5|NA|TRBV24-1|NA
TGTGCCACCAGCCAGGGTGCGGGGGGCAATCAGCCCCAGCATTTT
CATSQGAGGNQPQHF
>TRBJ1-1|many|TRBV13|NA
TGTGCCAGCAGCGATGAGAGGAGGACGGGAAAAGACACTGAAGCTTTCTTT
CASSDERRTGKDTEAFF
>TRBJ1-4|many|TRBV28|NA
TGTGCCAGCAGTTTCAGTCTCGGTCTCGTTGGGGAAAAACTGTTTTTT
CASSFSLGLVGEKLFF
>TRBJ2-7|many|TRBV27|TRBD1
TGTGCCAGCAGTTTGGGACAGGAAGCCTACGAGCAGTACTTC
CASSLGQEAYEQYF
>TRBJ1-1|NA|TRBV20-1|NA
TGCAGTGCGTGGTCCGGGACACCGAACACTGAAGCTTTCTTT
CSAWSGTPNTEAFF
>TRBJ2-5|few|TRBV5-1|TRBD2
TGCGCCAGCAGCCGTTCCCCCGGGACTAGCGGGCGGGAGGCCCAGTACTTC
CASSRSPGTSGREAQYF
>TRBJ1-5|NA|TRBV10-3|NA
TGTGCCATCAGGGGGGGACACTCATCTAATCAGCCCCAGCATTTT
CAIRGGHSSNQPQHF
>TRBJ1-4|few|TRBV7-9|NA
TGTGCCAGCAGCTTAGTTTCAGAAAAACTGTTTTTT
CASSLVSEKLFF
>TRBJ2-7|NA|TRBV12-3/TRBV12-4|TRBD2
TGTGCCAGCAGTTTAGTGGCGGGGGGTACAGACGAGCAGTACTTC
CASSLVAGGTDEQYF
>TRBJ2-3|NA|TRBV18|TRBD2
TGTGCCAGCTCACAAACGGCGGGGGGTGGCACAGATACGCAGTATTTT
CASSQTAGGGTDTQYF
>TRBJ2-2|many|TRBV12-3/TRBV12-4|NA
TGTGCCAGCAGAAATCCGAGACTAGCGAACACCGGGGAGCTGTTTTTT
CASRNPRLANTGELFF
>TRBJ2-1|many|TRBV5-1|NA
TGCGCCAGCAGCTGGGACGGACTCCCACGCTCCTACAATGAGCAGTTCTTC
CASSWDGLPRSYNEQFF
>TRBJ2-1|few|TRBV19|TRBD1
TGTGCCAGTAGTACGACAGGGGTGCCCTACAATGAGCAGTTCTTC
CASSTTGVPYNEQFF
>TRBJ2-3|few|TRBV7-9|NA
TGTGCCAGCAGCTTAGGACAGGCGATTAGCACAGATACGCAGTATTTT
CASSLGQAISTDTQYF
>TRBJ2-5|few|TRBV7-3|NA
TGTGCCAGCAGCTGGGCGGTCTCGGAGACCCAGTACTTC
CASSWAVSETQYF
>TRBJ1-1|NA|TRBV18|NA
TGTGCCAGCTCACCCTTTAAAGGAGGGAACACTGAAGCTTTCTTT
CASSPFKGGNTEAFF
>TRBJ1-1|few|TRBV5-1|NA
TGCGCCAGCAGCTTGGGTCGGCAGGGGAGTGAAGCTTTCTTT
CASSLGRQGSEAFF
>TRBJ2-3|many|TRBV20-1|NA
TGCAGTGCCCCTGGTGGGACTAGCACAGATACGCAGTATTTT
CSAPGGTSTDTQYF
>TRBJ1-5|few|TRBV20-1|TRBD1
TGCAGTGCTAGGCTACAGGGGTCAGGGCCCCAGCATTTT
CSARLQGSGPQHF
>TRBJ2-1|few|TRBV7-9|TRBD1
TGTGCCAGCAGCCCCGGAGGACAGGGCAAGTACAATGAGCAGTTCTTC
CASSPGGQGKYNEQFF
>TRBJ2-2|many|TRBV20-1|TRBD2
TGCAGTGCAAGGACTAGAACTAACACCGGGGAGCTGTTTTTT
CSARTRTNTGELFF
>TRBJ2-1|many|TRBV9|TRBD2
TGTGCCAGCAGCATACCCGGGACTACCCACAGTGAGCAGTTCTTC
CASSIPGTTHSEQFF
>TRBJ1-1|NA|TRBV12-3/TRBV12-4|NA
TGTGCCAGCAGTTTAACCTTCTCTCATGTTTTCTTT
CASSLTFSHVFF
>TRBJ1-2|many|TRBV20-1|NA
TGCAGTGCTAGGGGGGTCTACTATGGCTACACCTTC
CSARGVYYGYTF
>TRBJ1-1|many|TRBV27|TRBD1
TGTGCCAGCAGTTCACAGGGGGGAGGCGCTGAAGCTTTCTTT
CASSSQGGGAEAFF
>TRBJ1-2|few|TRBV28|NA
TGTGCCAGCAGTTTATCCCCAACAGGGAACTATGGCTACACCTTC
CASSLSPTGNYGYTF
>TRBJ2-5|many|TRBV11-2|TRBD2
TGTGCCAGCAGCTTAGGGGCTAGCGGCCACCAAGAGACCCAGTACTTC
CASSLGASGHQETQYF
>TRBJ2-1|many|TRBV2|NA
TGTGCCAGAACGAGCGGGCCCGACTACAATGAGCAGTTCTTC
CARTSGPDYNEQFF
>TRBJ2-7|many|TRBV29-1|NA
TGCAGCGCGGTTGGGGGGTTTGGACACGAGCAGTACTTC
CSAVGGFGHEQYF
>TRBJ2-7|few|TRBV2|TRBD2
TGTGCCAGCAGTGTAGCGGGAGGGTCCTCCTACGAGCAGTACTTC
CASSVAGGSSYEQYF
>TRBJ1-2|NA|TRBV28|NA
TGTGCCAGCAGTTCGTTTGGGGACCGCGGGGGGCCATATGGCTACACCTTC
CASSSFGDRGGPYGYTF
>TRBJ2-1|many|TRBV6-1|TRBD2
TGTGCCAGCAGTCCCGGGACAGGGGGACTAGCGGGGGCCTACAATGAGCAGTTCTTC
CASSPGTGGLAGAYNEQFF